The sequence of this TCR beta chain was determined in a study of post-analysis software for immune sequencing data. Sequencing libraries made from TCR beta cDNA carried unique molecular identifiers. A population of about 1 to 11 million T cells gave rise to roughly 0.5 million cDNA molecules. TCRdb independently ran MiXCR on the PCR reads; one entry per CDR3 protein. The sample shows roughly 600,000 distinct CDR3 sequences, roughly 45% of them seen only once. Germline V CDR1 and CDR2: DFQATT, SNEGSKA (reference sequence). This CDR3 is 14 amino acids long. Trimming left V 0 bases short and J 5 bases short, with 13 bases between. The study's findings and limits: Multiple sclerosis patients showed significantly lower normalized Chao1 diversity than controls did. Among roughly five TRBV segments more frequent in patients than controls were TRBV5-6, TRBV5-1 and TRBV20-1.

Concerning this clonotype itself: Its specificity is not known.

J is TRBJ1-2 and V is TRBV20-1; possible D gene TRBD1, 5 bases. Input material: blood. The TCR sequence derives from a girl under 18 with multiple sclerosis. The CDR3 here is CSARDTDMGYGYTF. The CDR3 DNA sequence: TGCAGTGCTAGAGATACGGACATGGGTTATGGCTACACCTTC.